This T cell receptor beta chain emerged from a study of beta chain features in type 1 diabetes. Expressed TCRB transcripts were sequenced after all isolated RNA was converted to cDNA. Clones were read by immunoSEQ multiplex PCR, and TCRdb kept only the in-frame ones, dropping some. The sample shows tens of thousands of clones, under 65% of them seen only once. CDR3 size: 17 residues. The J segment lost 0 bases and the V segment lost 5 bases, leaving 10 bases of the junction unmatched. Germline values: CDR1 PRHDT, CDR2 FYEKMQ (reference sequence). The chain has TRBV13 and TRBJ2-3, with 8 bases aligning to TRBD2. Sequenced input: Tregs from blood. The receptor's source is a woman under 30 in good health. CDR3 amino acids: CASSPGRAGGSTDTQYF. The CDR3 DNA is TGTGCCAGCAGCCCCGGTCGGGCGGGGGGCAGCACAGATACGCAGTATTTT.